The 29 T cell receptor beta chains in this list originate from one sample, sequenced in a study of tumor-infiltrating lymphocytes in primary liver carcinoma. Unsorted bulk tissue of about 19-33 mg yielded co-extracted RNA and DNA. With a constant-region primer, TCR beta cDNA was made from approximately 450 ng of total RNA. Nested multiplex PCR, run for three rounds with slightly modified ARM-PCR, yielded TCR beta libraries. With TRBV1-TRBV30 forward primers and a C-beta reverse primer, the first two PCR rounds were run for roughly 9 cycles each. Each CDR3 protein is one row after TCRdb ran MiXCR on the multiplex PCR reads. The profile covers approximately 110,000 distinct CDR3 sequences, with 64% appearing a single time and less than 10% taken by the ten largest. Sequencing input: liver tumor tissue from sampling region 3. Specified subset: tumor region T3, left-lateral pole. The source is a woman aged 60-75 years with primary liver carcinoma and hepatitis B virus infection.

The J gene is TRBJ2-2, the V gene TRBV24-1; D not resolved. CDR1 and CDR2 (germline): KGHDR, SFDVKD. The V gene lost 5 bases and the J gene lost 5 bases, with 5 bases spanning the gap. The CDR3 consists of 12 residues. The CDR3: CATSGATGELFF. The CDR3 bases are TGTGCCACCAGTGGGGCGACCGGGGAGCTGTTTTTT.

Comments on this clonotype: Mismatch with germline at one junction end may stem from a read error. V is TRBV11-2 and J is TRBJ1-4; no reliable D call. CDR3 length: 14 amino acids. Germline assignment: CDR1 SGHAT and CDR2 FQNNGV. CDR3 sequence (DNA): TGTGCCAGCAGCCCCGGATGGGGTAATGTAAAACTGTTTTTT. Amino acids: CASSPGWGNVKLFF.

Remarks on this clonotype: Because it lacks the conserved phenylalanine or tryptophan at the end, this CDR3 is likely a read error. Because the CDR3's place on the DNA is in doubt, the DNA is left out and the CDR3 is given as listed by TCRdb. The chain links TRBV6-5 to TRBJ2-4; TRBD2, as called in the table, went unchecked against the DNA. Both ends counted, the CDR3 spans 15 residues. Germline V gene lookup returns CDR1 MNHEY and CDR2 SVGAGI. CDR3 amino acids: CASSYAAGSKNIQYS.

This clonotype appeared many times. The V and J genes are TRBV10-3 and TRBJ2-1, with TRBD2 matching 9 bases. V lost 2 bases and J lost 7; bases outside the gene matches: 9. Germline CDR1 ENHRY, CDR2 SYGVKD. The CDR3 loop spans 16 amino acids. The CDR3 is CAISEGSGSGDNEQFF. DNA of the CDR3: TGTGCCATCAGTGAGGGTAGCGGGAGCGGTGATAATGAGCAGTTCTTC.

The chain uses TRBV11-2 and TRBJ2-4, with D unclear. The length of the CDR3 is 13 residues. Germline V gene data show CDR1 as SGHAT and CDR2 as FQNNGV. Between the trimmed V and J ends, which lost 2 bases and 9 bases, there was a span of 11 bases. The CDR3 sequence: CASSLREVSIQYF. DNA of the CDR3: TGTGCCAGCAGCTTAAGGGAAGTGAGCATTCAGTACTTC.

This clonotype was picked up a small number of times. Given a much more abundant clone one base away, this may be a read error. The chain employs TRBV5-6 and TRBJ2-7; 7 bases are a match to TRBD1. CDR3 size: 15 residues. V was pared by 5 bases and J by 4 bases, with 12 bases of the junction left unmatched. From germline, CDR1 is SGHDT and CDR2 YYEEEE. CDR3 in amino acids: CASSEAGTDIYEQYF. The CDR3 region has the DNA TGTGCCAGCAGTGAAGCCGGGACAGACATTTACGAGCAGTACTTC.

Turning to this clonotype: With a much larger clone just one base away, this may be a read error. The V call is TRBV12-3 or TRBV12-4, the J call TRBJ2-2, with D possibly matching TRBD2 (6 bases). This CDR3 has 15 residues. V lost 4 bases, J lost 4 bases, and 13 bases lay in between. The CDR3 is CASSSRTNPTGELFF. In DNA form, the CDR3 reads TGTGCCAGCAGTTCCCGGACTAACCCCACCGGGGAGCTGTTTTTT.

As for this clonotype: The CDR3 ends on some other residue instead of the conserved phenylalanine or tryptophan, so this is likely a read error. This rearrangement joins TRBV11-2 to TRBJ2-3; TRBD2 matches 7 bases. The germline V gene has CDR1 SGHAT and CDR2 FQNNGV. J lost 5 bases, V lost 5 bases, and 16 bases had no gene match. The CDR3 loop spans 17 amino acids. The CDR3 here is CASSPNRGSWLGDTQYL. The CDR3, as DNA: TGTGCCAGCAGCCCGAATCGCGGGAGCTGGCTAGGAGATACGCAGTATCTC.

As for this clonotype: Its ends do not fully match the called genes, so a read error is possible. The CDR3 loop is CASRTTGASTPGNIIYF. The DNA for the CDR3 is TGTGCCAGCAGGACTACAGGGGCTTCCACTCCTGGAAACATCATATATTTT. This chain joins TRBV11-3 and TRBJ1-3; 7 positions agree with TRBD1. CDR1 is SGHNT and CDR2 is YENEEA in the germline V gene. The CDR3 has 17 amino acids.

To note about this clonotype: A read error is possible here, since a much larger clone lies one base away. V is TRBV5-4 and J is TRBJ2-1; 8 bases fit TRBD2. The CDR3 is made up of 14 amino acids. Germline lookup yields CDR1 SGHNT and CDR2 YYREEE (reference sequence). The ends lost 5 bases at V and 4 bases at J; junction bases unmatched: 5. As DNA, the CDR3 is TGTGCCAGCAGACCGGGACTAGTGTACAATGAGCAGTTCTTC. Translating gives CASRPGLVYNEQFF.

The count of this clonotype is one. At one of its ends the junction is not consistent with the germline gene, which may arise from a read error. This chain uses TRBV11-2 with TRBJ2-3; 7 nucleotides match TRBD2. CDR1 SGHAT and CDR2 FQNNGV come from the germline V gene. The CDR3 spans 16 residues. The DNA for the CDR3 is TGCGCCAGCAGCTTCTCCACCCGGGGGGTCACGGATACGCAGTATTTT. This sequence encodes CASSFSTRGVTDTQYF.

The CDR3 spells CATSDLSGLGQPQHF. Written as DNA, the CDR3 is TGTGCCACCAGTGATTTGTCAGGACTTGGACAGCCCCAGCATTTT. The V gene is TRBV24-1, the J gene TRBJ1-5; no reliable D call. Germline V gene lookup returns CDR1 KGHDR and CDR2 SFDVKD. The CDR3 loop spans 15 amino acids. V lost 0 bases to trimming and J lost 7 bases, with 12 bases between them.

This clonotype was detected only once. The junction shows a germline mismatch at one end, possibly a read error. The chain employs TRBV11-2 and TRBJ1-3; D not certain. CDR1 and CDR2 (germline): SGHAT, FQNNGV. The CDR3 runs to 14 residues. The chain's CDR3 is CASTPEALGNNIYF. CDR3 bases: TGTGCCAGCACTCCGGAGGCCCTCGGAAACAACATATATTTT.

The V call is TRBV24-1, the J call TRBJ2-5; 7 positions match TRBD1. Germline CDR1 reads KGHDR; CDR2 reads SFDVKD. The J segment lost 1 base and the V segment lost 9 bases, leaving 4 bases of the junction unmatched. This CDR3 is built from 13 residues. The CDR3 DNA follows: TGTGCCACCGCCGGGACAGCCCAAGAGACCCAGTACTTC. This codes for CATAGTAQETQYF.

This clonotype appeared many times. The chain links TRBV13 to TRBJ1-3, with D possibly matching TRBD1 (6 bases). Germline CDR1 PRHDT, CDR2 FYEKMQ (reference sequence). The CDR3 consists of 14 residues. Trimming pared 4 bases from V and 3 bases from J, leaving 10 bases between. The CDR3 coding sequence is TGTGCCAGCAGCTCCAGGGGTTTTGGAAACACCATATATTTT. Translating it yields CASSSRGFGNTIYF. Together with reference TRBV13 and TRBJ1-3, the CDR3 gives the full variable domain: AAGVIQSPRHLIKEKRETATLKCYPIPRHDTVYWYQQGPGQDPQFLISFYEKMQSDKGSIPDRFSAQQFSDYHSELNMSSLELGDSALYFCASSSRGFGNTIYFGEGSWLTVV.

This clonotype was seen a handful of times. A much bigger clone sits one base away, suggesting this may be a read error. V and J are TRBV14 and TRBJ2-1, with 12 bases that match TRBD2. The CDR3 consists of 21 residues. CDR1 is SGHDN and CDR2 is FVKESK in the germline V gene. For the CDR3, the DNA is TGTGCCAACAGCCCCCTCGGCCGCGGGGGTTCAGAGACTAGCGGGAGTGGTGAGCAGTTCTTC. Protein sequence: CANSPLGRGGSETSGSGEQFF.

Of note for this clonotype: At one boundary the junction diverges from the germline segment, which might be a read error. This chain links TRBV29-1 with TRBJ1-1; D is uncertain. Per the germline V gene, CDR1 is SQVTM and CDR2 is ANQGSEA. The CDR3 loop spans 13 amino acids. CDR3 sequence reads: CSIEYDKNTEAFF. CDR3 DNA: TGCAGCATTGAATACGACAAGAACACTGAAGCTTTCTTT.

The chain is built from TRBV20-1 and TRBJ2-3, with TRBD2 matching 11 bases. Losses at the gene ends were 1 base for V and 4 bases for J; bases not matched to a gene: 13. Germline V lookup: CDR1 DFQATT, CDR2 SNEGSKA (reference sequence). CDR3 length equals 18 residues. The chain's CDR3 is CSARGLAGGTKWADTQYF. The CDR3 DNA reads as TGCAGTGCTAGAGGGCTAGCGGGAGGAACCAAATGGGCAGATACGCAGTATTTT.

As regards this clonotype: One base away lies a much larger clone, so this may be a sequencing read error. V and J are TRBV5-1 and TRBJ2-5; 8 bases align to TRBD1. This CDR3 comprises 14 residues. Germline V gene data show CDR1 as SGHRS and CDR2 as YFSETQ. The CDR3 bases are TGCACCAGCAGCTCTGGGACAGGTCGAGAGACCCAGTACTTC. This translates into CTSSSGTGRETQYF. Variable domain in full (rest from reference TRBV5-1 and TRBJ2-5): KAGVTQTPRYLIKTRGQQVTLSCSPISGHRSVSWYQQTPGQGLQFLFEYFSETQRNKGNFPGRFSGRQFSNSRSEMNVSTLELGDSALYLCTSSSGTGRETQYFGPGTRLLVL.

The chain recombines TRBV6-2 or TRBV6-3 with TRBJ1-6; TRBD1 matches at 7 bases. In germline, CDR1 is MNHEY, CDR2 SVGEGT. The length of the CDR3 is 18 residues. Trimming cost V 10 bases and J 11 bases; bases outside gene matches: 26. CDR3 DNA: TGTGCCAACACTTTATCCCCAAATCGACAGGGTGGTGTGGCACCCCTCCACTTT. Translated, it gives CANTLSPNRQGGVAPLHF.

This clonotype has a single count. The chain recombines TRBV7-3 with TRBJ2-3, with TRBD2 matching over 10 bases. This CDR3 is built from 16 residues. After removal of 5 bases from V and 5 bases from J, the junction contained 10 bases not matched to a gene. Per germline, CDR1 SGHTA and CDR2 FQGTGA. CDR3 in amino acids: CASSPRTASGRDTQYF. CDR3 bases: TGTGCCAGCAGCCCCCGGACGGCTAGCGGGAGAGATACGCAGTATTTT.

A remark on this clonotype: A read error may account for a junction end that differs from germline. Here the CDR3 reads CASSYRDRGSYNSTLHF. In DNA, the CDR3 is TGTGCCAGCAGTTACCGGGACAGGGGTTCCTATAATTCAACCCTCCACTTT. The chain is built from TRBV6-5 and TRBJ1-6; 10 bases agree with TRBD1. Germline loops: CDR1 MNHEY, CDR2 SVGAGI. The CDR3 extends over 17 amino acids.

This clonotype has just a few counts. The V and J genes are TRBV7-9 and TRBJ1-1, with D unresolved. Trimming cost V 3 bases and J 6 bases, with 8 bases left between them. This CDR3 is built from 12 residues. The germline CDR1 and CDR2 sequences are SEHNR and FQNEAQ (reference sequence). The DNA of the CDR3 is TGTGCCAGCAGCTTTCGTTACGCTGAAGCTTTCTTT. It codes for CASSFRYAEAFF.

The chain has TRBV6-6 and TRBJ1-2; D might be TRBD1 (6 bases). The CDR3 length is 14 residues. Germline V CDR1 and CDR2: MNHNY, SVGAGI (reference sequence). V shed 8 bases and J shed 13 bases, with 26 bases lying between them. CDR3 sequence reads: CASRFPGRGGACTF. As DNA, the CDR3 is TGTGCCAGCCGTTTCCCCGGCAGGGGAGGTGCCTGCACCTTC.

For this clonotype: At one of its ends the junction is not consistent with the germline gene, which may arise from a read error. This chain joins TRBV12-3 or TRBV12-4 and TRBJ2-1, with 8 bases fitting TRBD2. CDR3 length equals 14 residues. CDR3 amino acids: CASTDQRESIEQFF. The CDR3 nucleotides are TGTGCCAGCACCGATCAGCGGGAGAGCATTGAGCAATTCTTC.

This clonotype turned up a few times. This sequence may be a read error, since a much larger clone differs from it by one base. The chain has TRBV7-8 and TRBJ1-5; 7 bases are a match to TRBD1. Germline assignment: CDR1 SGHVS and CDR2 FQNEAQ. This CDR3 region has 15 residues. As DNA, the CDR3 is TGTGCCAGCAGCTTAGGGGGACAGACCAATCAGCCCCGGCATTTT. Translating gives CASSLGGQTNQPRHF.

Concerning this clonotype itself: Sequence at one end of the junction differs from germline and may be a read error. CDR3 DNA sequence: TGCGCCAGCAGCTCGGCGCTGCGGACAGGCCCCACCGGGGGGCTGTTTTTT. It specifies CASSSALRTGPTGGLFF. The chain couples TRBV5-1 to TRBJ2-2, with D tentatively TRBD1 (7 bases). CDR1 and CDR2 from the germline V gene are SGHRS and YFSETQ. The length of the CDR3 is 17 residues.

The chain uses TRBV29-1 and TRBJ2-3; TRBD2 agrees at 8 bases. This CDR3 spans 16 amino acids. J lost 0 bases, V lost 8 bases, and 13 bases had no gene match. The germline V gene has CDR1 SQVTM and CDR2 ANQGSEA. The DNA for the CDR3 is TGCAGCACGAGGGGTATGGCTAGCGGGAGCACAGATACGCAGTATTTT. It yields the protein CSTRGMASGSTDTQYF.

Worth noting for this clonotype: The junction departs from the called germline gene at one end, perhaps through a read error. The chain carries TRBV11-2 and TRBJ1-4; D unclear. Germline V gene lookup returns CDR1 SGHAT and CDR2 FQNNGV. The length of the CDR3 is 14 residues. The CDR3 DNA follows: TGTGCCGGCAGCTTAGATCAGATTAATGAAAAACTGTTGTTT. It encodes CAGSLDQINEKLLF.